This T cell receptor beta chain emerged from a study of shared clonotypes between healthy human individuals. General study results and limits: Despite large depth, sorted-subset datasets appeared incompletely sequenced.

Positive CCR7 selection of CD45RO-negative cells yielded the naive CD8 cells, and terminally differentiated effector memory CD45RA+ cells were excluded. V was pared by 4 bases and J by 2 bases, with 11 bases between. CDR1 and CDR2 (germline): PRHDT, FYEKMQ (reference sequence). CDR3 length: 14 residues. On this clone: What it binds is unknown.

Here immunoSEQ multiplex PCR was the method, and the copy in TCRdb shows in-frame clones only, minus some. The data contain about 2.2 million clones, approximately 92% of them singletons. The rearrangement uses TRBV13 and TRBJ1-2; D ambiguous. The specimen was naive CD8+ T cells from PBMCs. The TCR comes from a man aged 18 to 35 in good health. Some clones in this sample may be carry-over from other donors' samples. Here the CDR3 DNA reads TGTGCCAGCAGCTCCGCCACAGCGAACTATGGCTACACCTTC. Protein: CASSSATANYGYTF.